The rows below give T cell receptor beta chains drawn from one sample of a study of blood T cells in healthy people across ages. From the 5' RACE reads, TCRdb called clonotypes with MiXCR, one entry per CDR3 protein. The table records 750,000 to 950,000 distinct CDR3 sequences, about 53% of them present only once. The sample taken for sequencing was blood. The receptors shown here come from a man older than 75 in good health. Both conserved end residues are part of each CDR3. A row's size may be missing; if present it is once, few, many or a size class.

J,length,V,size,CDR3
TRBJ2-7,16,TRBV5-1,.,CASSFNGLAQTYEQYF
TRBJ2-2,15,TRBV29-1,few,CSVVVRGLNTGELFF
TRBJ2-3,14,TRBV12-3/TRBV12-4,few,CASRLAGSTDTQYF
TRBJ2-1,15,TRBV5-1,once,CASSLQGALLGEQFF
TRBJ2-2,15,TRBV20-1,.,CSARRVASNTGELFF
TRBJ2-3,11,TRBV20-1,.,CSAQAGSPQYF
TRBJ2-7,16,TRBV29-1,few,CSVTGLAGERRNEQYF
TRBJ1-2,12,TRBV3-1,few,CASSETYTGYTF
TRBJ2-5,14,TRBV20-1,few,CSARRASGMETQYF
TRBJ1-2,12,TRBV10-3,few,CAISESLPGYTF
TRBJ2-5,14,TRBV29-1,.,CSVDRDRDNSEQYF
TRBJ1-4,14,TRBV20-1,.,CSARRSALDEKLFF
TRBJ1-1,16,TRBV7-2,few,CASSSQRGDEGTEAFF
TRBJ1-5,16,TRBV7-4,.,CASSLVEETLIQPQHF
TRBJ2-7,15,TRBV4-2,.,CASSPSEFEVYEQYF
TRBJ2-4,18,TRBV11-2,.,CASSHSLLAGGAKNIQYF
TRBJ2-3,15,TRBV6-1,.,CASSEVHLSTDTQYF
TRBJ1-4,15,TRBV5-1,.,CASSLSAGDNEKLFF
.,15,TRBV14,.,CASSQVQGGGYEQYF
TRBJ2-1,13,TRBV10-3,.,CAISAVGGNEQFF
TRBJ2-7,16,TRBV6-5,.,CASSSPRLAETYEQYF
TRBJ1-1,14,TRBV20-1,.,CSASPMTGNTEAFF
TRBJ1-6,16,TRBV5-1,.,CASSLSTQGGNSPLHF
TRBJ2-2,15,TRBV5-4,.,CASSLRTSYTGELFF